A selection of T cell receptor beta chains follows, all from one sample in a study of blood T cell repertoires in COVID-19. Profiled with immunoSEQ multiplex PCR; TCRdb holds only in-frame clones, not every one. This table has some 54,000 clones, around 90% appearing once. The specimen sequenced was peripheral blood. These TCRs come from a man in his 60s with acute or convalescent COVID-19. CDR3s leave out the opening cysteine and the closing phenylalanine or tryptophan. A D gene is named only where the DNA matches it firmly.

j_call d_call v_call cdr3_aa
TRBJ2-4 TRBD1 TRBV6-5 ASQEGGRHQY
TRBJ2-1 TRBD2 TRBV30 ASKVSSGTYEQF
TRBJ1-3 NA TRBV3-1/TRBV3-2 ASSPGPRGGNTIY
TRBJ1-5 NA TRBV12-5 ASGLQGDSSQH
TRBJ2-5 TRBD1 TRBV13 ASRPRTGRETQY
TRBJ1-1 NA TRBV6-5 ASSYASGGGTEAF
TRBJ2-6 NA TRBV25-1 ATRDSGANVLT
TRBJ1-1 NA TRBV12-3/TRBV12-4 ASSLAQTEAF
TRBJ1-2 TRBD1 TRBV30 AWTQGADYGYT
TRBJ2-1 NA TRBV12-5 ASGLASRNEQF
TRBJ2-1 TRBD1 TRBV5-1 ASSPGGQGREQF
TRBJ2-7 TRBD1 TRBV13 ASFRQGQAVYEQY
TRBJ2-2 NA TRBV19 ASSISSNTGELF
TRBJ2-3 TRBD2 TRBV19 ASSATSGRARTDTQY
TRBJ1-2 NA TRBV19 ASSIGQNSIYGYT
TRBJ1-4 NA TRBV4-1 ASTMGGGATNEKLF
TRBJ2-7 NA TRBV28 ASSLVSGPGYEQY
TRBJ1-1 NA TRBV28 ASRPAGETEAF
TRBJ2-3 NA TRBV23-1 ASSPLATGPSGDTQY
TRBJ1-1 NA TRBV28 ASSLWGTAGTEAF
TRBJ2-2 TRBD1 TRBV19 ASIHRGSITGELF
TRBJ1-2 NA TRBV5-4 ASSLQAQGDGYT
TRBJ2-5 TRBD2 TRBV6-5 ASSTSGRQETQY
TRBJ2-7 TRBD2 TRBV7-2 ASTLAGGSYEQY
TRBJ1-1 NA TRBV7-8 ASSRGADTEAF
TRBJ1-1 NA TRBV28 ASSSGGLMNTEAF
TRBJ1-3 NA TRBV11-3 ASSLTGLSGNTIY
TRBJ1-5 NA TRBV30 AYRIRDMGISNQPQH
TRBJ2-1 TRBD2 TRBV20-1 SASAASGRNEQF
TRBJ2-1 TRBD2 TRBV12-5 ASGTTAGGSYNEQF
TRBJ1-6 NA TRBV7-2 ASSLPGIQRSPLH
TRBJ1-5 NA TRBV7-2 ASSFHSGNQPQH
TRBJ1-2 NA TRBV5-5 ASSSRGDDGYT
TRBJ2-1 TRBD2 TRBV19 ATQTSGSLAGEQF
TRBJ2-1 TRBD1 TRBV28 ASSLTVGRGRGEQF
TRBJ1-5 NA TRBV6-2/TRBV6-3 ASSLSGGVNQPQH
TRBJ1-1 NA TRBV5-6 ASSVGPRNTEAF
TRBJ2-7 TRBD1 TRBV28 ASRDTGTGLLEQY
TRBJ2-1 TRBD2 TRBV11-1 ASSFGLAGEGQF
TRBJ1-1 TRBD1 TRBV10-2 ASSESKGALTEAF
TRBJ1-6 NA TRBV24-1 ATSEASGGVRPLH
TRBJ2-2 TRBD2 TRBV11-3 ASSRTGLAGIGELF
TRBJ1-1 TRBD1 TRBV19 ASSSRTGGNAF
TRBJ2-3 TRBD1 TRBV2 ASSRDRGADTQY
TRBJ2-5 NA TRBV29-1 SVAMQETQY
TRBJ2-7 NA TRBV29-1 SVEDEIGGGGPGEQY
TRBJ2-7 NA TRBV3-1/TRBV3-2 ASSISYQPTLPYEQY
TRBJ1-4 TRBD1 TRBV28 ASRPFARGQHEKLF